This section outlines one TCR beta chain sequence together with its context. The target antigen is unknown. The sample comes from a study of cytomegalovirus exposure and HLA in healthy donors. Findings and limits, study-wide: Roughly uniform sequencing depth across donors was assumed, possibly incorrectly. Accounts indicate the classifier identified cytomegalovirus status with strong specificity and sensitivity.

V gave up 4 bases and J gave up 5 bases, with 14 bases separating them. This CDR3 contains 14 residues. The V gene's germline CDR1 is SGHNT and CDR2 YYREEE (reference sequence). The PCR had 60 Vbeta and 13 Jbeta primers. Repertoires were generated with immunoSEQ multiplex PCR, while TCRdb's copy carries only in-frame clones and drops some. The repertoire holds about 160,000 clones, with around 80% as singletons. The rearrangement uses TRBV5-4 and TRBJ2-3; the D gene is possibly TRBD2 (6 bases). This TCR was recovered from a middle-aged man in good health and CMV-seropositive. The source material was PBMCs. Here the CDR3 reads CASSVGSKGDTQYF. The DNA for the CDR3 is TGTGCCAGCAGCGTCGGGAGTAAGGGAGATACGCAGTATTTT.